These 4 T cell receptor beta chains share one sample of origin, sequenced in a study of cytomegalovirus exposure and HLA in healthy donors. In the PCR, 60 Vbeta and 13 Jbeta primers were used. The table came from immunoSEQ multiplex PCR; TCRdb's copy has only in-frame clones and leaves some out. The sample gives some 120,000 clones, about 74% of which show up once; less than 5% is in the top ten. Specimen: PBMCs. These receptor sequences come from a woman in her 50s in good health and CMV-seropositive.

The J gene is TRBJ2-5, the V gene TRBV7-2; D might be TRBD2 (5 bases). V lost 1 base and J 5 bases, leaving 8 bases between the germline ends. Germline V gives CDR1 SGHTA, CDR2 FQGNSA. The CDR3 contains 13 residues. The CDR3 DNA sequence: TGTGCCAGCAGCTTAGGGCCTAGCGAGACCCAGTACTTC. This encodes CASSLGPSETQYF.

The V call is TRBV10-1, the J call TRBJ1-6; no definite D call. Trimming shortened V by 8 bases and J by 7 bases, and 12 bases separated the two germline ends. Looked up from germline, CDR1 is WNHNN and CDR2 is SYGVQD (reference sequence). The CDR3 is 13 amino acids. In DNA, the CDR3 is TGCGCCAGCTCGCAGGATGGGAATTCACCCCTCCACTTT. Translated, it gives CASSQDGNSPLHF.

The chain recombines TRBV11-2 with TRBJ2-1, with 9 nucleotides matching TRBD1. Germline CDR1 reads SGHAT; CDR2 reads FQNNGV. V dropped 5 bases and J dropped 1; count of bases not matched to a gene: 3. This CDR3 has 15 residues. CDR3 residues: CASSQGQGSYNEQFF. CDR3 bases: TGTGCCAGCAGCCAAGGACAGGGGTCCTACAATGAGCAGTTCTTC.

This sequence joins TRBV5-6 and TRBJ2-7, with 12 bases matching TRBD1. J gave up 5 bases and V 2 bases, and 11 bases lay outside the gene matches. The CDR3 totals 17 residues. The germline gives CDR1 SGHDT, CDR2 YYEEEE. The chain's CDR3 is CASSFGTGGKRGNEQYF. CDR3 sequence (DNA): TGTGCCAGCAGCTTCGGGACAGGGGGCAAGAGGGGGAACGAGCAGTACTTC.